This T cell receptor beta chain was sequenced in a study of blood T cell repertoires in COVID-19. Study-level information: Whether acute or convalescent, the COVID-19 samples came from the United States, Italy and Spain.

Sequencing was performed with immunoSEQ multiplex PCR; in TCRdb, only in-frame clones are kept and a portion is missing. The sample has 200,000 or so clones, around 84% seen once; the top ten hold 6.5% to 8.5%. CDR1 is MDHEN and CDR2 is SYDVKM in the germline V gene. V lost 1 base and J 8 bases, leaving 5 bases between the germline ends. CDR3 length equals 11 residues. With regard to this clone: Other DNA sequences in the sample encode the same CDR3.

This sequence originates from a woman aged 40 to 50 with acute COVID-19. Sequences were obtained from PBMCs or T cells enriched from blood (not recorded which). V is TRBV28 and J is TRBJ1-1; D unclear. The CDR3 DNA reads as TGTGCCAGCAGTTTATTCCGGGAAGCTTTCTTT. Translated, it gives CASSLFREAFF.